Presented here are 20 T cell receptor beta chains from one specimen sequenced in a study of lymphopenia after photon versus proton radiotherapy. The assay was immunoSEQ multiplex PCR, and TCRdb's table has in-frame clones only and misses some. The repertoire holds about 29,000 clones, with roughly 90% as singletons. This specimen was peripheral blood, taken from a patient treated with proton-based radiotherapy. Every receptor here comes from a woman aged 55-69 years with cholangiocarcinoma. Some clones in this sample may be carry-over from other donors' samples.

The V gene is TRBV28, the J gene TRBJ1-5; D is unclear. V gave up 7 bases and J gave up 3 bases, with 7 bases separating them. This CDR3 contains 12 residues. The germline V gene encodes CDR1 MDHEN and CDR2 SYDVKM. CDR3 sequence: CASKISNQPQHF. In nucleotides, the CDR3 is TGTGCCAGCAAGATCTCCAATCAGCCCCAGCATTTT.

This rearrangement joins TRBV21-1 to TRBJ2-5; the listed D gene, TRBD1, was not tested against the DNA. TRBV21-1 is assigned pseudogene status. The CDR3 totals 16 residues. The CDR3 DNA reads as TGTGCCAGCAGCTTTCCCGGGACAGGGTTCGGCGAGACCCAGTACTTC. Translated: CASSFPGTGFGETQYF.

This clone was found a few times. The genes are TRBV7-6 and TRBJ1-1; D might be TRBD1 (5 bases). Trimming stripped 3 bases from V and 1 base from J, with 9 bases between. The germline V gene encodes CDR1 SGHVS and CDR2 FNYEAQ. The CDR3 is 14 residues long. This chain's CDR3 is CASSLRGSNTEAFF. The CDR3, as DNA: TGTGCCAGCAGCTTGCGGGGGTCGAACACTGAAGCTTTCTTT. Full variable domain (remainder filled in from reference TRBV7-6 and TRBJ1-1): GAGVSQSPRYKVTKRGQDVALRCDPISGHVSLYWYRQALGQGPEFLTYFNYEAQQDKSGLPNDRFSAERPEGSISTLTIQRTEQRDSAMYRCASSLRGSNTEAFFGQGTRLTVV.

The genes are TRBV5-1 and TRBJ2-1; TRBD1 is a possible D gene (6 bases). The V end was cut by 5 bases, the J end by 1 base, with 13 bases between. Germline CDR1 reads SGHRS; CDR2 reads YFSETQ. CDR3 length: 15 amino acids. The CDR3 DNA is TGCGCCAGCAGACCCTGGGACAAATCCTACAATGAGCAGTTCTTC. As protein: CASRPWDKSYNEQFF.

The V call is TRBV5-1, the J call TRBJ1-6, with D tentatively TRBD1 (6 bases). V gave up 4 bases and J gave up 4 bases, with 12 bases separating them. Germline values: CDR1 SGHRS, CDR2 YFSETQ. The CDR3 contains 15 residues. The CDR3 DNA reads TGCGCCAGCAGCCCCTGGACAGAATATAATTCACCCCTCCACTTT. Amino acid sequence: CASSPWTEYNSPLHF.

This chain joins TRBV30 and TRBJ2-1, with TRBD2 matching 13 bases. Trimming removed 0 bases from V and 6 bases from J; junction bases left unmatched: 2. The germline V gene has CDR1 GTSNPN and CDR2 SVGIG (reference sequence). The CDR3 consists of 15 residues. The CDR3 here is CAWSVTSGGANEQFF. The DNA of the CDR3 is TGTGCCTGGAGTGTTACTAGCGGGGGGGCCAATGAGCAGTTCTTC.

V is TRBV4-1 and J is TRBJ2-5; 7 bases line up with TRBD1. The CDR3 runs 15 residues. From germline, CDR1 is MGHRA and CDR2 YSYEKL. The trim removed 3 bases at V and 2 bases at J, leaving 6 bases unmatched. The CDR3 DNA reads TGCGCCAGCAGCCATGAGGGGGCAGGGCAAGAGACCCAGTACTTC. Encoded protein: CASSHEGAGQETQYF.

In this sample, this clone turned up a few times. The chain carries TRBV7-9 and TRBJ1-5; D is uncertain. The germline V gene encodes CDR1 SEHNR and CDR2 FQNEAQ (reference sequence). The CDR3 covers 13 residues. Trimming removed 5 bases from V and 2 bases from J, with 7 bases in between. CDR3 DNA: TGTGCCAGCAGCCCCGGGGGCAATCAGCCCCAGCATTTT. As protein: CASSPGGNQPQHF.

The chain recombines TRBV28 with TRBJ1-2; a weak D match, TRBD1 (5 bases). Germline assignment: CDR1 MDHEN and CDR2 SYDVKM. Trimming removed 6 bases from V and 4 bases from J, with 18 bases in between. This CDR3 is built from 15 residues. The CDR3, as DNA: TGTGCCAGCAGATCTACCGGGACGGTGGTCTATGGCTACACCTTC. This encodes CASRSTGTVVYGYTF.

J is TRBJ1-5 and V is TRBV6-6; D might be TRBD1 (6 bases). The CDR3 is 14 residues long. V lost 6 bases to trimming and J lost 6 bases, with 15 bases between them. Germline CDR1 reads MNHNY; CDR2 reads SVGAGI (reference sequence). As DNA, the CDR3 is TGTGCCAGCAGGGACAGATCTTACGGTCAGCCCCAGCATTTT. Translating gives CASRDRSYGQPQHF.

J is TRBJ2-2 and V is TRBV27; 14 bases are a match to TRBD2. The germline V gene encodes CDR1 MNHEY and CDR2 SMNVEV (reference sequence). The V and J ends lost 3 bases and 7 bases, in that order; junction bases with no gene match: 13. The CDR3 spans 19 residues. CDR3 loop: CASSFLGLAGGPRGGELFF. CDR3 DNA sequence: TGTGCCAGCAGTTTCCTAGGACTAGCGGGAGGACCCCGAGGCGGGGAGCTGTTTTTT.

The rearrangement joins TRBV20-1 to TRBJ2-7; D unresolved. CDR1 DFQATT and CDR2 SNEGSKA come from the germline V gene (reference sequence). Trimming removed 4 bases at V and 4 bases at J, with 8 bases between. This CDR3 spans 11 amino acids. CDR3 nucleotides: TGCAGTGCTAATTGGGTTTACGAGCAGTACTTC. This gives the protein CSANWVYEQYF.

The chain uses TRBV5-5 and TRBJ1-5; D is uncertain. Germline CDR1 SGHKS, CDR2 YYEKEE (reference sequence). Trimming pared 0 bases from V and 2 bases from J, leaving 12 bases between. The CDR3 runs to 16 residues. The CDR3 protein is CASSLDVGDRNQPQHF. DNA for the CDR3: TGTGCCAGCAGCTTGGATGTTGGGGATCGCAATCAGCCCCAGCATTTT.

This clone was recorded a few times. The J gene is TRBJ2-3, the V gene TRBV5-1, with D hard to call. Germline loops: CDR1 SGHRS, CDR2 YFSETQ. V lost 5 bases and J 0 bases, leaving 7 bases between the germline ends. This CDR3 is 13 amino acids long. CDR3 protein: CASSSPSTDTQYF. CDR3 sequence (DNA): TGCGCCAGCAGTTCGCCTAGCACAGATACGCAGTATTTT. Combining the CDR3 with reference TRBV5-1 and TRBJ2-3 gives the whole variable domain KAGVTQTPRYLIKTRGQQVTLSCSPISGHRSVSWYQQTPGQGLQFLFEYFSETQRNKGNFPGRFSGRQFSNSRSEMNVSTLELGDSALYLCASSSPSTDTQYFGPGTRLTVL.

The CDR3 reads CASSSPGTGANVLTF. CDR3 in DNA: TGTGCCAGCAGCTCACCCGGAACTGGGGCCAACGTCCTGACTTTC. This chain connects TRBV7-9 to TRBJ2-6; D is ambiguous. CDR1 is SEHNR and CDR2 is FQNEAQ in the germline V gene (reference sequence). This CDR3 is 15 amino acids long. V was cut by 4 bases and J by 2 bases, with 9 bases left in between.

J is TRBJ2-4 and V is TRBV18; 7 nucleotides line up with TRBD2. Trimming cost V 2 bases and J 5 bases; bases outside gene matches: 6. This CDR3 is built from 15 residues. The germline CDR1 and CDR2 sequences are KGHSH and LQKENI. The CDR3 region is CASSPGGGNENIQYF. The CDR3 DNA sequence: TGTGCCAGCTCACCAGGGGGGGGGAACGAAAACATTCAGTACTTC.

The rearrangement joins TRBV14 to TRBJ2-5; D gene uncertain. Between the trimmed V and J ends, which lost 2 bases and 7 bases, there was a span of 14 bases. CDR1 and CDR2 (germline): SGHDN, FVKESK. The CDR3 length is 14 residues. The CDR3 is CASSQSTPAGTQYF. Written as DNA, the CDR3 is TGTGCCAGCAGCCAATCCACGCCGGCCGGGACCCAGTACTTC.

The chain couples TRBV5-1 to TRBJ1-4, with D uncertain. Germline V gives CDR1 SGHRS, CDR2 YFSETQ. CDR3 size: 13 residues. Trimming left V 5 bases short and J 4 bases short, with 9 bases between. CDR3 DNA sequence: TGCGCCAGCAGTGACCAGCTTAATGAAAAACTGTTTTTT. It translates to CASSDQLNEKLFF.

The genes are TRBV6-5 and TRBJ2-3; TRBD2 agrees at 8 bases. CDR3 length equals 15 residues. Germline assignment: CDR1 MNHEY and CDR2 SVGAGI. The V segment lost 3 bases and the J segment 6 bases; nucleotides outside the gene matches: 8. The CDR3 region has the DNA TGTGCCAGCAGTTATACGGGGGGGCCTCCGGATACGCAGTATTTT. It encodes CASSYTGGPPDTQYF.

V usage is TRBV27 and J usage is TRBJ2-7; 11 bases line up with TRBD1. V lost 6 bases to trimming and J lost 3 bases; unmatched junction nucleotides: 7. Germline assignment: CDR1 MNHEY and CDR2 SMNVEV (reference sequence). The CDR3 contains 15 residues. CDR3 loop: CASRYPGTGGYEQYF. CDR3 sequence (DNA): TGTGCCAGCAGATATCCTGGGACAGGGGGCTACGAGCAGTACTTC.